These T cell receptor beta chains were read from a single sample in a study of Ad26.COV2.S vaccination and SARS-CoV-2 variants. The method was immunoSEQ multiplex PCR; TCRdb's version includes in-frame clones alone and lacks a portion of them. Of 440,000 or so clones listed, around 92% are singletons. This sample comprised peripheral blood, obtained in a trial of Ad26.COV2.S vaccine versus placebo. The receptors come from a person aged 18 to 65 who received the Ad26.COV2.S COVID-19 vaccine or a placebo. The CDR3 runs from the conserved cysteine through the conserved F or W. The order of the fields is clone size, J gene, D gene, V gene, CDR3 DNA, CDR3 protein. A D gene is named only where the DNA matches it firmly. Clone sizes are given selectively: once, few, many, or a class where the clone is expanded.

clone size: -; J gene: TRBJ1-2; D gene: -; V gene: TRBV5-1; CDR3 DNA: TGCGCCAGCAGCTTGGAAGGGTCAGGGTACGGCTACACCTTC; CDR3 protein: CASSLEGSGYGYTF
clone size: -; J gene: TRBJ2-7; D gene: -; V gene: TRBV7-2; CDR3 DNA: TGTGCCAGCAGCTACTCCGGGACAAACTACGAGCAGTACTTC; CDR3 protein: CASSYSGTNYEQYF
clone size: -; J gene: TRBJ2-7; D gene: TRBD1; V gene: TRBV7-2; CDR3 DNA: TGTGCCAGCAGCCCCACAGGGGACAGGGTTTTCTACGAGCAGTACTTC; CDR3 protein: CASSPTGDRVFYEQYF
clone size: -; J gene: TRBJ2-4; D gene: -; V gene: TRBV5-1; CDR3 DNA: TGCGCCAGCAGCTTCCTACCTGGGGCCAAAAACATTCAGTACTTC; CDR3 protein: CASSFLPGAKNIQYF
clone size: -; J gene: TRBJ1-1; D gene: TRBD1; V gene: TRBV28; CDR3 DNA: TGTGCCAGCAGTTTCAGGCCCGGGACAGGGGTGTACAACACTGAAGCTTTCTTT; CDR3 protein: CASSFRPGTGVYNTEAFF
clone size: few; J gene: TRBJ1-1; D gene: TRBD1; V gene: TRBV7-9; CDR3 DNA: TGTGCCAGCAGCTTAGCGCGGCAGGGGGCCTTTGACACTGAAGCTTTCTTT; CDR3 protein: CASSLARQGAFDTEAFF
clone size: -; J gene: TRBJ2-5; D gene: -; V gene: TRBV5-4; CDR3 DNA: TGTGCCAGCAGCCCCCGTCCCCTTGAGACCCAGTACTTC; CDR3 protein: CASSPRPLETQYF
clone size: -; J gene: TRBJ1-4; D gene: -; V gene: TRBV19; CDR3 DNA: TGTGCCAGTAGTATGCTTCAGGCAACTAATGAAAAACTGTTTTTT; CDR3 protein: CASSMLQATNEKLFF
clone size: -; J gene: TRBJ2-7; D gene: TRBD2; V gene: TRBV19; CDR3 DNA: TGTGCCAGTAGTATTGCGGGGGGGCTCCCCTACGAGCAGTACTTC; CDR3 protein: CASSIAGGLPYEQYF
clone size: -; J gene: TRBJ2-7; D gene: -; V gene: TRBV6-2/TRBV6-3; CDR3 DNA: TGTGCCAGCAGTTACACTTTCGGATACTACGAGCAGTACTTC; CDR3 protein: CASSYTFGYYEQYF
clone size: -; J gene: TRBJ2-7; D gene: -; V gene: TRBV18; CDR3 DNA: TGTGCCAGCTCCCCGGGCCGGGCCGAGCAGTACTTC; CDR3 protein: CASSPGRAEQYF
clone size: -; J gene: TRBJ1-2; D gene: -; V gene: TRBV12-2; CDR3 DNA: TGTGCAAGTCGCTCCAAGCACATCAGGGGGCGCCCCGGCGGCTACACCTTC; CDR3 protein: CASRSKHIRGRPGGYTF
clone size: -; J gene: TRBJ2-3; D gene: TRBD2; V gene: TRBV5-4; CDR3 DNA: TGTGCCAGCAGCTTTAGCGGGGGGGCCAGGGATACGCAGTATTTT; CDR3 protein: CASSFSGGARDTQYF
clone size: -; J gene: TRBJ1-3; D gene: TRBD1; V gene: TRBV18; CDR3 DNA: TGTGCCAGCTCACCGGGACCGGCAGGGACAGGGGGCCTTGGAAACACCATATATTTT; CDR3 protein: CASSPGPAGTGGLGNTIYF
clone size: -; J gene: TRBJ2-5; D gene: -; V gene: TRBV6-6; CDR3 DNA: TGTGCCAGCATTCTCTCCAAGGCGCAAGAGACCCAGTACTTC; CDR3 protein: CASILSKAQETQYF
clone size: once; J gene: TRBJ2-7; D gene: -; V gene: TRBV2; CDR3 DNA: TGTGCCACCCATAACGGGGTCCAGGACGAGCAGTACTTC; CDR3 protein: CATHNGVQDEQYF
clone size: once; J gene: TRBJ1-3; D gene: TRBD1; V gene: TRBV4-3; CDR3 DNA: TGCGCCAGCAGCCAAGAATGGGCAGGGGGCTTAAAAAACACCATATATTTT; CDR3 protein: CASSQEWAGGLKNTIYF
clone size: -; J gene: TRBJ2-4; D gene: TRBD2; V gene: TRBV6-8; CDR3 DNA: TGTGCCAGCACTAGGGCGTGCGGGGGGGGTATATATCTAGCCAAAAACATTCAGTACTTC; CDR3 protein: CASTRACGGGIYLAKNIQYF
clone size: -; J gene: TRBJ2-7; D gene: -; V gene: TRBV19; CDR3 DNA: TGTGCCAGTAGTATAGGTGGCAGCCTCTACGAGCAGTACTTC; CDR3 protein: CASSIGGSLYEQYF
clone size: -; J gene: TRBJ1-1; D gene: -; V gene: TRBV7-8; CDR3 DNA: TGTGCCAGCACCCCTCGCCCCCCCGGGGTGAACACTGAAGCTTTCTTT; CDR3 protein: CASTPRPPGVNTEAFF
clone size: -; J gene: TRBJ1-5; D gene: TRBD1; V gene: TRBV4-1; CDR3 DNA: TGCGCCAGCAGCCAGACCGGGACAGGGCTATTTAATGGCAATCAGCCCCAGCATTTT; CDR3 protein: CASSQTGTGLFNGNQPQHF
clone size: -; J gene: TRBJ2-7; D gene: TRBD1; V gene: TRBV5-5; CDR3 DNA: TGTGCCAGCAGCATTGGACAGGCAAGCTCCTACGAGCAGTACTTC; CDR3 protein: CASSIGQASSYEQYF
clone size: -; J gene: TRBJ1-2; D gene: -; V gene: TRBV6-2/TRBV6-3; CDR3 DNA: TGTGCCAGCAGTTACGACTCGGGAGGCTTCGGCTACACCTTC; CDR3 protein: CASSYDSGGFGYTF